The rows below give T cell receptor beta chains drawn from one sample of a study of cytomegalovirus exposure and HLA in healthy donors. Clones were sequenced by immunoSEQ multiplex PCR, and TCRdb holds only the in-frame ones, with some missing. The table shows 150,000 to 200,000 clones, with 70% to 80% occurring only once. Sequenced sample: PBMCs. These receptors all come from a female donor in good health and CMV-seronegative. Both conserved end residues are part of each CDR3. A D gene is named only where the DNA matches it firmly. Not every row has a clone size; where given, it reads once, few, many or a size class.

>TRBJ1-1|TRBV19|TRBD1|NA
TGTGCCAGTACACGGACAGGGGGTAACACTGAAGCTTTCTTT
CASTRTGGNTEAFF
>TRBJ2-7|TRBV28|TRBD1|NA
TGTGCCAGCATTTCCTCCGGGACAGGGCTCGACGAGCAGTACTTC
CASISSGTGLDEQYF
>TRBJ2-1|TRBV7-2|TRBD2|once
TGTGCCAGCAGCGAACGCCGGGGACTAGCGGAGCAGTTCTTC
CASSERRGLAEQFF
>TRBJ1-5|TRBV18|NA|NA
TGTGCCAGCTCACCACGTTGGGAGGGCAATCAGCCCCAGCATTTT
CASSPRWEGNQPQHF
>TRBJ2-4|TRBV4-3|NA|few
TGCGCCAGCAGCCAAGATCACGGACTAGCCAAAAACATTCAGTACTTC
CASSQDHGLAKNIQYF
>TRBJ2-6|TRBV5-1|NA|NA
TGCGCCAGCGGTCCCGAGGGGGCCAACGTCCTGACTTTC
CASGPEGANVLTF
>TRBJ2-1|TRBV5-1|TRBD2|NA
TGCGCCAGCAGCTTGTTTGCGGGAGCGAGTAATGAGCAGTTCTTC
CASSLFAGASNEQFF
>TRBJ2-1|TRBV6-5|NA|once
TGTGCCAGCAGTTCCGATGGGGGGGGCGATGAGCAGTTCTTC
CASSSDGGGDEQFF
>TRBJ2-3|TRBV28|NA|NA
TGTGCCAGCAGCTTTCTAACGATTTGGCAGTATTTT
CASSFLTIWQYF
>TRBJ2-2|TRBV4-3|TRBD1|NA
TGCGCCAGCAGCCCCCCTCCGGGGACAGGGGCGGCCGGGGAGCTGTTTTTT
CASSPPPGTGAAGELFF
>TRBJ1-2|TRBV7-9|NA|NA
TGTGCCAGCAGTACCTCCAGGCTTCGAAACTATGGCTACACCTTC
CASSTSRLRNYGYTF
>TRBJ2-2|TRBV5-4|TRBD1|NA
TGTGCCAGCAGCTTTACTGACAGGGCGCGTGACGGGGAGCTGTTTTTT
CASSFTDRARDGELFF
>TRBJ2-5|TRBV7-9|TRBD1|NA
TGTGCCAGCAGCAGAGGAACCAGGACAGGAGAAGAGACCCAGTACTTC
CASSRGTRTGEETQYF
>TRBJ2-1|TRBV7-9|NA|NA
TGTGCCAGCAGGCCGGGGGTCGCCTACAATGAGCAGTTCTTC
CASRPGVAYNEQFF
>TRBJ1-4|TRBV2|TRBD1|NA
TGTGCCAGCAGGGGACAGCCTAATGAAAAACTGTTTTTT
CASRGQPNEKLFF
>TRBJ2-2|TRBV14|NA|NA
TGTGCCAGCAGCGCGGCATGGGACACCGGGGAGCTGTTTTTT
CASSAAWDTGELFF
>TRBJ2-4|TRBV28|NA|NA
TGTGCCAGCAGTTTACTCTTAGGGGGGGTCGTGGCCAAAAACATTCAGTACTTC
CASSLLLGGVVAKNIQYF
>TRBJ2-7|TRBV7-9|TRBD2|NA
TGTGCCAGCAGCTTCGGCGCGGGAGTCTACGAGCAGTACTTC
CASSFGAGVYEQYF
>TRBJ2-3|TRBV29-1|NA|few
TGCAGCTCGGGACAACGCACAGATACGCAGTATTTT
CSSGQRTDTQYF
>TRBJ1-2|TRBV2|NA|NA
TGTGCCAGCAATCCAGGAGGGAAGGGCTACACCTTC
CASNPGGKGYTF
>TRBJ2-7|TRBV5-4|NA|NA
TGTGCCAGCAAACCCGGGGATGGGAGTTCCTACGAGCAGTACTTC
CASKPGDGSSYEQYF
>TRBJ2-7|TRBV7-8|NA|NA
TGTGCCAGCAGCTTATTAAACAGAGAGTACGAGCAGTACTTC
CASSLLNREYEQYF
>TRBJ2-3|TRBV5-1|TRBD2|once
TGCGCCAGCAGCTTGGGGAGCGGGGGGATTTCTAGCACAGATACGCAGTATTTT
CASSLGSGGISSTDTQYF
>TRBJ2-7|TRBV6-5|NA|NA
TGTGCCAGCAGTTACTCGAGAGAGGGCGGCGAGCAGTACTTC
CASSYSREGGEQYF
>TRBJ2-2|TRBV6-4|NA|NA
TGTGCCAGCAGTGCCCTAGCCACCGGGGAGCTGTTTTTT
CASSALATGELFF
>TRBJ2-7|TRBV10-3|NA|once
TGTGCCATCAGCTACAGGTCTCAATCCTACGAGCAGTACTTC
CAISYRSQSYEQYF
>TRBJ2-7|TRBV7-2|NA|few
TGTGCCAGCGGGATTGGGGGGGCCAACTACGAGCAGTACTTC
CASGIGGANYEQYF
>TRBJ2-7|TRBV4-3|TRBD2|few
TGCGCCAGCAGCCAAGATTCCGCTAGCGGGGGGCCCTACGAGCAGTACTTC
CASSQDSASGGPYEQYF
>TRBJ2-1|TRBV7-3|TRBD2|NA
TGTGCCAGGAAGGGACTAGCGGACTACTTGTACAATGAGCAGTTCTTC
CARKGLADYLYNEQFF
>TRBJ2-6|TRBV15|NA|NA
TGTGCCACCAGCAGGCGGTCCCCTGGGGCCAACGTCCTGACTTTC
CATSRRSPGANVLTF